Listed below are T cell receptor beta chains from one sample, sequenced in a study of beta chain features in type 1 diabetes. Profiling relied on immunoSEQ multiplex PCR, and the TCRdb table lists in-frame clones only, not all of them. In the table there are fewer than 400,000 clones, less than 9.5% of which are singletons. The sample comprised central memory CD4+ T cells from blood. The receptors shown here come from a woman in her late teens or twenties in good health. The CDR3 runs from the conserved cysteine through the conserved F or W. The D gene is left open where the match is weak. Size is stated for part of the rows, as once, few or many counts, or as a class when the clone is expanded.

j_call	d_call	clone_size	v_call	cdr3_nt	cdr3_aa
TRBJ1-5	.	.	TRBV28	TGTGCCAGCAGTTTCAGATATAGCAATCAGCCCCAGCATTTT	CASSFRYSNQPQHF
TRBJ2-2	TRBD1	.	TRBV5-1	TGCGCCAGCAGCTTGTGGGCAGGGGGCCGGACCGGGGAGCTGTTTTTT	CASSLWAGGRTGELFF
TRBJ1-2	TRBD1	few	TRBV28	TGTGCCAGCACCGGACAGGGCCTACTCTATGGCTACACCTTC	CASTGQGLLYGYTF
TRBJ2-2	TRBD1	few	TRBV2	TGTGCCAGCAGTGAGACAGGGACCGGGGAGCTGTTTTTT	CASSETGTGELFF
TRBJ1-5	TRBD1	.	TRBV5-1	TGCGCCAGCAGCTTGGGACAGGGTGCCAATCAGCCCCAGCATTTT	CASSLGQGANQPQHF
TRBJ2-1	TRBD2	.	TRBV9	TGTGCCAGCAGCGTAACTAGCGGGAGCAATGAGCAGTTCTTC	CASSVTSGSNEQFF
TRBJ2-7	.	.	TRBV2	TGTGCCAGCAGTGAGCCACTCGACTACGAGCAGTACTTC	CASSEPLDYEQYF
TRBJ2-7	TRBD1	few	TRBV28	TGTGCCAGCAGAAACCGACCGGGACAGTCCTACGAGCAGTACTTC	CASRNRPGQSYEQYF
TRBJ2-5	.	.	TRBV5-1	TGCGCCAGCAGCAGAGGTGACCAAGAGACCCAGTACTTC	CASSRGDQETQYF
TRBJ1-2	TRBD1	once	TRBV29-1	TGCAGCGTTGAATCATCCGGGACAGGGGGATATGGCTACACCTTC	CSVESSGTGGYGYTF
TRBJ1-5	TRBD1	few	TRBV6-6	TGTGCCAGCAGTATAAGACAGGGCGGGGGCAATCAGCCCCAGCATTTT	CASSIRQGGGNQPQHF
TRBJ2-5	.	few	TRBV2	TGTGCCAGCAGTGAAAGGCGGAAGACCCAGTACTTC	CASSERRKTQYF
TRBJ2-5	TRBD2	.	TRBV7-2	TGTGCCAGCAGCTTAGGGGCTAGCGGTTATGGGACCCAGTACTTC	CASSLGASGYGTQYF
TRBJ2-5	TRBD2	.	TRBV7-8	TGTGCCAGCAGCCAGCTCCGGTGGGGGGGAGAGACCCAGTACTTC	CASSQLRWGGETQYF
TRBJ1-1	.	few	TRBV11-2	TGTGCCAGCAGCTTAGATCCCAGCATGAACACTGAAGCTTTCTTT	CASSLDPSMNTEAFF
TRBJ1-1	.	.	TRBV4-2	TGTGCCAGCAGCCAAGAGGATTACCGGAGGAACACTGAAGCTTTCTTT	CASSQEDYRRNTEAFF
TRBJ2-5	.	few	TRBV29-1	TGCAGCGGGAGTCTTAGGGAGACCCAGTACTTC	CSGSLRETQYF
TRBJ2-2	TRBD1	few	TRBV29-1	TGCAGCGTCAGGGTCGGGACAGGGGGCACCGGGGAGCTGTTTTTT	CSVRVGTGGTGELFF
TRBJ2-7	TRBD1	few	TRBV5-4	TGTGCCAGCAGCCCCGGGAACAGGGGCTACGAGCAGTACTTC	CASSPGNRGYEQYF
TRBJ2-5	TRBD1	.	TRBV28	TGTGCCAGCAGTCCCGGGACAGGGGGCGTCGAGACCCAGTACTTC	CASSPGTGGVETQYF
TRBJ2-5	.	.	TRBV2	TGTGCCAGCAGTTTCGGGGCCCAGGGGGAGACCCAGTACTTC	CASSFGAQGETQYF
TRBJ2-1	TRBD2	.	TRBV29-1	TGCAGCGTAGATACTAGCGGGAGTTCCAATGAGCAGTTCTTC	CSVDTSGSSNEQFF
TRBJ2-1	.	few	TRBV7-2	TGTGCCAGCGGGACTCGCGGGCCTCGCTTTAGCTCCTACAATGAGCAGTTCTTC	CASGTRGPRFSSYNEQFF
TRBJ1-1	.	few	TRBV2	TGTGCCAGTAAGCCCCGGGACATAGCTTTCTTT	CASKPRDIAFF
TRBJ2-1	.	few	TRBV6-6	TGTGCCAGCAGTTACTCGAGGGCTAGTCTGTACAATGAGCAGTTCTTC	CASSYSRASLYNEQFF
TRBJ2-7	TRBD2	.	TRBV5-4	TGTGCCAGCAGCCCCGGGAGCGGGAGAGACTACGAGCAGTACTTC	CASSPGSGRDYEQYF
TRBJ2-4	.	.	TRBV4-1	TGCGCCAGCAGCCAAAACGAAAGGAGGAGAGAAAACATTCAGTACTTC	CASSQNERRRENIQYF
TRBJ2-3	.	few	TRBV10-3	TGTGCCATCAGCGCAGGGTCGGGGACAGATACGCAGTATTTT	CAISAGSGTDTQYF
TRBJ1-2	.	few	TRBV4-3	TGCGCCAGCAGCCCTCGGACATTTTCGATCGGCTACACCTTC	CASSPRTFSIGYTF